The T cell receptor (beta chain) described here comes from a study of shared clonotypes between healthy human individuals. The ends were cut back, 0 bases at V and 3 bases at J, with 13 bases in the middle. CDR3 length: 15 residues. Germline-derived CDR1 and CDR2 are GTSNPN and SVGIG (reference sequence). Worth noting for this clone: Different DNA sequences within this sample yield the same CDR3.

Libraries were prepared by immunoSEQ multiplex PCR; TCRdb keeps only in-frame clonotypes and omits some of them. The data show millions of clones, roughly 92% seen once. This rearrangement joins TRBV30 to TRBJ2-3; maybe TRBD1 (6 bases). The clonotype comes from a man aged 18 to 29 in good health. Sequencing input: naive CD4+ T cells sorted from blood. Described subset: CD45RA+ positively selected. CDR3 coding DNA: TGTGCCTGGAGTGTACGAGGGGGTGGGACAGATACGCAGTATTTT. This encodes CAWSVRGGGTDTQYF.